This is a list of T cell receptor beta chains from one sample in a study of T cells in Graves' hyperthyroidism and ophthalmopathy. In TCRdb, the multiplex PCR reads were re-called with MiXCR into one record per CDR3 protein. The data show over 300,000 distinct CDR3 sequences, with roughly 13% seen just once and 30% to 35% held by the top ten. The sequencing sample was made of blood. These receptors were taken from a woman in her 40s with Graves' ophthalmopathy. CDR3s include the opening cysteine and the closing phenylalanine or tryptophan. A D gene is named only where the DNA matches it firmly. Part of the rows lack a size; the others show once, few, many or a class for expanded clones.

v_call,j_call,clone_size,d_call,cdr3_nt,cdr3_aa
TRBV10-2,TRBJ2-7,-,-,TGCGCCACCTTCCTTGGTCCGGGTCACCAGGCTTACGAGCAGTACTTC,CATFLGPGHQAYEQYF
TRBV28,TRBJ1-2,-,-,TGTGCCAGCAGAACTATAGGGGTATCAAACTATGGCTACACCTTC,CASRTIGVSNYGYTF
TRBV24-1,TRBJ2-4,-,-,TGTGCCACCAGCCTTACTAGGTTAGCCAAAAACATTCAGTACTTC,CATSLTRLAKNIQYF
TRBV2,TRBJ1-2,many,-,TGTGCCAGCACTTTAGCCGTCTATGGCTACACCTTC,CASTLAVYGYTF
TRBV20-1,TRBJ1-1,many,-,TGCAGTGCTAGGGATGGTACAGGGCGACTGACTGAAGCTTTCTTT,CSARDGTGRLTEAFF
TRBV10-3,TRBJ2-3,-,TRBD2,TGTGCCATCAGTGAACTAGCGGGGGTTCCGGGGGATACGCAGTATTTT,CAISELAGVPGDTQYF
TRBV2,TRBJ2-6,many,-,TGTGCCAGCAGTCCCCAGGGACAATTTGGGGCCAACGTCCTGACTTTC,CASSPQGQFGANVLTF
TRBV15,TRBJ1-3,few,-,TGTGCCACCAGCCTCAGGGCCCACTCTGGAAACACCATATATTTT,CATSLRAHSGNTIYF
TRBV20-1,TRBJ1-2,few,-,TGCAGTGCTAAGTCGAGTATAGGACAGTACTATGGCTACACCTTC,CSAKSSIGQYYGYTF
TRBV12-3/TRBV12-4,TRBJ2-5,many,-,TGTGCCAGCAGTCCCTCCGGGTCCCAAGAGGCCCAGTACTTC,CASSPSGSQEAQYF
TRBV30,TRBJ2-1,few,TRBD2,TGTGCCTGGGCGGGACTAGCGGGATTCGGTGAGCAGTTCTTC,CAWAGLAGFGEQFF
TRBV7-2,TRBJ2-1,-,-,TGTGCCAGCAGCCCGACACAAAACTCCTACAATGAGCAGTTCTTC,CASSPTQNSYNEQFF
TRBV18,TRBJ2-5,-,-,TGTGCCAACTCACCACGAGAGACCCAGTACTTC,CANSPRETQYF
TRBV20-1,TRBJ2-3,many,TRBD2,TGCAGTGCTACTTATAGCGGGAGGGCCGGAGATACGCAGTATTTT,CSATYSGRAGDTQYF
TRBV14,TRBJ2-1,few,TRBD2,TGTGCCAGCAGCTCGCCCCTTCTTAGCGGGGCGGCCTACAATGAGCAGTTCTTC,CASSSPLLSGAAYNEQFF
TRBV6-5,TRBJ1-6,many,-,TGTGCCAGCAGTTATGAACAGCTTAGTCATTCACCCCTCCACTTT,CASSYEQLSHSPLHF
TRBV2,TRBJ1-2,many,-,TGTGCCAGCAGTCGAGAGGGGTTCTACACCTTC,CASSREGFYTF
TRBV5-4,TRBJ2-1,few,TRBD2,TGTGCCAGCAGCTCCCCTAGCGGGAGCAACAATGAGCAGTTCTTC,CASSSPSGSNNEQFF
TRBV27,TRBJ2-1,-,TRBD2,TGTGCCAGCAGTTTATGGAGCGGGGAAGCGGGGGAGGACAATGAGCAGTTCTTC,CASSLWSGEAGEDNEQFF
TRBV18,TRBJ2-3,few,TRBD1,TGTGCCAGCTCATCCTCAACCCTACAGGGGAATACGCAGTATTTT,CASSSSTLQGNTQYF
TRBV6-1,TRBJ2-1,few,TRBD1,TGTGCCAGCAGTCGACAGGGGGAGAATGAGCAGTTCTTC,CASSRQGENEQFF
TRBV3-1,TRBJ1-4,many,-,TGTGCCAGCAGCCAAGGACGGGTGGGAAAACTGTTTTTT,CASSQGRVGKLFF
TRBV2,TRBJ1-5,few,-,TGTGCCAGCAGTGTCTATTACGCCAATCAGCCCCAGCATTTT,CASSVYYANQPQHF
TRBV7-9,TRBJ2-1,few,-,TGTGCCAGCAGCTTCACCGACAATGAGCAGTTCTTC,CASSFTDNEQFF
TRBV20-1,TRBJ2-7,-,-,TGCAGTGCTAACCGGGAGATCTACGAGCAGTACTTC,CSANREIYEQYF
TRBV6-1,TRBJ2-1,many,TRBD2,TGTGCCAGCAGTGGACGGGAGGGCCGTTTGAATGAGCAGTTCTTC,CASSGREGRLNEQFF
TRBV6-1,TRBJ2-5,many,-,TGTGCCAGCAGTACCGGTGTGACACAAGAGACCCAGTACTTC,CASSTGVTQETQYF
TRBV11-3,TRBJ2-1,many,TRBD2,TGTGCCAGCAGCTTAGGTGGACTAGCGGGATGGAATGAGCAGTTCTTC,CASSLGGLAGWNEQFF
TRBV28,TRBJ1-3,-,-,TGTGCCAGCCTTGGAGCTTGGGGAAACACCATATATTTT,CASLGAWGNTIYF
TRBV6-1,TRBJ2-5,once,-,TGTGCCAGCAGACACAGCCAAGAGACCCAGTACTTC,CASRHSQETQYF
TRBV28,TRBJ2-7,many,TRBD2,TGTGCCAGCAGTTATACCGGGACTAGCGGATACGAGCAGTACTTC,CASSYTGTSGYEQYF
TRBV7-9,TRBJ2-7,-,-,TGTGCCAGCAGCTTACTGGTTCCCTACAAGCAGTACTTC,CASSLLVPYKQYF
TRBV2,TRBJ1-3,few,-,TGTGCCAGCAGTGAAACTGGGGTTGGAAACACCATATATTTT,CASSETGVGNTIYF
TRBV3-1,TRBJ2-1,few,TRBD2,TGTGCCAGCACCTCGGGACTAGCGGTCTACAATGAGCAGTTCTTC,CASTSGLAVYNEQFF
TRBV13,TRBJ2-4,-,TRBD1,TGTGCCAGCAGCTTGCGCGGACAGGGGGCCCTAGCCAAAAACATTCAGTACTTC,CASSLRGQGALAKNIQYF
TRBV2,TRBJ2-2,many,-,TGTGCCAGCTCTTGGGACACCGGGGAGCTGTTTTTT,CASSWDTGELFF
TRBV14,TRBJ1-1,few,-,TGTGCCAGCAGCCAGGTCTACATGAACACTGAAGCTTTCTTT,CASSQVYMNTEAFF
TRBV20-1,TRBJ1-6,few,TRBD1,TGCAGTGCTAGAGAGGGGGGGGACAGGGGTAATTCACCCCTCCACTTT,CSAREGGDRGNSPLHF
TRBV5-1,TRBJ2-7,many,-,TGCGCCAGCAGCCCCGGACAGCCGTCGGGGGAGCAGTACTTC,CASSPGQPSGEQYF
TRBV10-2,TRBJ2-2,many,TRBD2,TGCGCCAGCAACGTAGCGGGGGTTACCGGGGAGCTGTTTTTT,CASNVAGVTGELFF
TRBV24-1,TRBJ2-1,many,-,TGTGCCACCAGTGATGCCGGGTACAATGAGCAGTTCTTC,CATSDAGYNEQFF
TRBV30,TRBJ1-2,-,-,TGTGCCTGGAGTGTACCGGGGACGCAATGGGGTGGCTACACCTTC,CAWSVPGTQWGGYTF
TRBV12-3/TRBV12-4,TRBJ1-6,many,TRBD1,TGTGCCAGCAGCCGGGACAGGTCTAATTCACCCCTCCACTTT,CASSRDRSNSPLHF
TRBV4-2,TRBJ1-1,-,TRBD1,TGTGCCAGCAGCCCCCGGGACAGGGGGCCCCCTGAAGCTTTCTTT,CASSPRDRGPPEAFF